The clone carrying this TCR beta chain was seen a few times. This sample stems from a study of blood T cell repertoires in COVID-19. Germline lookup yields CDR1 SEHNR and CDR2 FQNEAQ (reference sequence). The CDR3 sequence is 14 residues long. V gave up 4 bases and J gave up 7 bases; unmatched junction bases: 9. Data came from immunoSEQ multiplex PCR; TCRdb stores just in-frame clones and leaves some out. The sample lists 60,000 to 75,000 clones; 75% to 80% were seen once. The J gene is TRBJ1-1, the V gene TRBV7-9; 7 positions match TRBD1. The sequencing sample was made of peripheral blood. This receptor was taken from a woman older than 75 with acute or convalescent COVID-19. The CDR3 coding sequence is TGTGCCAGCAGCTCCCTAGTAGGGACAGTTGAAGCTTTCTTT. Translation gives CASSSLVGTVEAFF.